The 22 T cell receptor beta chains listed next were all sequenced from one sample in a study of cytomegalovirus exposure and HLA in healthy donors. PCR was performed using 60 Vbeta and 13 Jbeta primers. Measured with immunoSEQ multiplex PCR; TCRdb has only the in-frame clones, and not every one. This sample has under 200,000 clones, with 77% found just once. The specimen sequenced was PBMCs. These receptors were obtained from a man aged 45 to 65 in good health and CMV-seropositive.

The chain joins TRBV6-5 to TRBJ2-7; 9 nucleotides align to TRBD1. CDR3 size: 15 residues. Looked up from germline, CDR1 is MNHEY and CDR2 is SVGAGI. Trimming took 5 bases from V and 3 from J; bases not matched to a gene: 8. Here the CDR3 reads CASSQGRTGVYEQYF. DNA for the CDR3: TGTGCCAGCAGTCAAGGTAGGACAGGGGTCTACGAGCAGTACTTC.

This clone was seen a single time. The chain employs TRBV19 and TRBJ2-5; D is undetermined. The CDR3 length is 12 residues. V was trimmed by 5 bases and J by 1 base, leaving 5 bases between them. From germline, CDR1 is LNHDA and CDR2 SQIVND (reference sequence). CDR3 sequence: CASSFSQETQYF. The CDR3 coding sequence is TGTGCCAGTAGTTTCAGCCAAGAGACCCAGTACTTC.

This clone has more than one count but fewer than ten. This chain connects TRBV29-1 to TRBJ1-2; 9 bases agree with TRBD1. The V gene's germline CDR1 is SQVTM and CDR2 ANQGSEA. CDR3 length: 15 residues. The V and J ends lost 0 bases and 6 bases, in that order; junction bases with no gene match: 8. The CDR3 sequence: CSVEDQQGAPHGYTF. The CDR3 region has the DNA TGCAGCGTTGAAGATCAACAGGGGGCGCCCCATGGCTACACCTTC.

This chain connects TRBV15 to TRBJ1-5; the match to TRBD1 covers 7 bases. The CDR3 has 17 residues. After removal of 0 bases from V and 0 bases from J, the junction contained 5 bases not matched to a gene. Germline CDR1 is LNHNV and CDR2 is YYDKDF (reference sequence). The CDR3 reads CATSREGQEYSNQPQHF. CDR3 DNA sequence: TGTGCCACCAGCAGAGAAGGACAGGAGTATAGCAATCAGCCCCAGCATTTT.

The genes are TRBV5-6 and TRBJ1-1; possibly TRBD1 for D (6 bases). In germline, CDR1 is SGHDT, CDR2 YYEEEE. The CDR3 consists of 17 residues. V lost 6 bases and J lost 2, with 23 bases in between. CDR3 DNA sequence: TGTGCCAGCACCCGGGGCGGGGGCGCGAGGTTAAACACTGAAGCTTTCTTT. It is translated as CASTRGGGARLNTEAFF.

This chain connects TRBV7-9 to TRBJ2-3; 9 positions agree with TRBD1. The V gene's germline CDR1 is SEHNR and CDR2 FQNEAQ (reference sequence). After removal of 5 bases from V and 5 bases from J, the junction contained 8 bases not matched to a gene. This CDR3 is built from 15 residues. This chain's CDR3 is CASSPRDRAKDTQYF. The DNA of the CDR3 is TGTGCCAGCAGCCCCAGGGACAGGGCGAAAGATACGCAGTATTTT.

The genes are TRBV5-1 and TRBJ2-7, with D possibly TRBD1 on 5 matching bases. This CDR3 is 14 amino acids long. Trimming took 0 bases from V and 3 from J, leaving 10 bases between them. The germline V gene has CDR1 SGHRS and CDR2 YFSETQ. CDR3 protein: CASSLENTGYEQYF. The CDR3 nucleotides read TGCGCCAGCAGCTTGGAAAACACAGGCTACGAGCAGTACTTC.

The chain uses TRBV11-2 and TRBJ1-3; D not certain. The germline CDR1 and CDR2 sequences are SGHAT and FQNNGV. The CDR3 contains 13 residues. The ends were cut back, 5 bases at V and 0 bases at J, with 5 bases in the middle. The CDR3 region has the DNA TGTGCCAGCAGCCACAGCTCTGGAAACACCATATATTTT. Protein product: CASSHSSGNTIYF.

The V gene is TRBV29-1, the J gene TRBJ1-1; D ambiguous. This CDR3 is built from 9 residues. With 6 bases removed from V and 11 bases from J, the gap between germline ends came to 10 bases. Germline V gene lookup returns CDR1 SQVTM and CDR2 ANQGSEA. CDR3 sequence: CSVQAGAFF. CDR3 in DNA: TGCAGCGTCCAAGCGGGGGCTTTCTTT.

The gene calls are TRBV20-1 and TRBJ2-2; D remains ambiguous. Germline assignment: CDR1 DFQATT and CDR2 SNEGSKA (reference sequence). The CDR3 length is 11 residues. The V end was cut by 3 bases, the J end by 8 bases, with 7 bases between. The CDR3 protein is CSASFFGELFF. In DNA, the CDR3 is TGCAGTGCTAGCTTTTTTGGGGAGCTGTTTTTT.

The chain uses TRBV5-6 and TRBJ1-2; TRBD1 matches 11 bases. J lost 3 bases, V lost 4 bases, and 14 bases had no gene match. This CDR3 region has 18 residues. Germline V gene data show CDR1 as SGHDT and CDR2 as YYEEEE. The CDR3 reads CASSQSKDRGQLDYGYTF. In nucleotides, the CDR3 is TGTGCCAGCAGCCAGAGTAAGGACAGGGGGCAGTTGGACTATGGCTACACCTTC.

The J gene is TRBJ2-3, the V gene TRBV5-1, with 12 bases matching TRBD2. V was pared by 9 bases and J by 1 base, with 6 bases of the junction left unmatched. Germline V lookup: CDR1 SGHRS, CDR2 YFSETQ. The CDR3 extends over 15 amino acids. In DNA, the CDR3 is TGCGCCACCGCGACTAGCGGGGGTGGCACAGATACGCAGTATTTT. The encoded protein is CATATSGGGTDTQYF.

This chain uses TRBV6-1 with TRBJ1-3; TRBD1 aligns across 9 bases. The germline V gene encodes CDR1 MNHNS and CDR2 SASEGT. The CDR3 consists of 15 residues. The V and J ends lost 5 bases and 0 bases, in that order; junction bases with no gene match: 2. CDR3 sequence (DNA): TGTGCCAGCAGTCTGACAGGGGGCTCTGGAAACACCATATATTTT. It is translated as CASSLTGGSGNTIYF.

V gene TRBV30 combines with J gene TRBJ1-2; no firm D call. The V and J ends lost 0 bases and 5 bases respectively, with 10 bases between them. The CDR3 is 13 amino acids. CDR1 is GTSNPN, CDR2 SVGIG, per germline (reference sequence). CDR3 DNA: TGTGCCTGGAGTGTGGGCACCCCTTATGGCTACACCTTC. Residues: CAWSVGTPYGYTF.

The chain joins TRBV29-1 to TRBJ2-2; possible D gene TRBD1, 6 bases. This CDR3 is built from 12 residues. V was shortened by 6 bases and J by 6 bases, with 11 bases between the two germline ends. Germline V lookup: CDR1 SQVTM, CDR2 ANQGSEA. The CDR3 region is CSVAGASGELFF. The CDR3 DNA reads TGCAGCGTAGCAGGGGCTTCCGGGGAGCTGTTTTTT.

The J gene is TRBJ2-5, the V gene TRBV6-5; D not certain. In germline, CDR1 is MNHEY, CDR2 SVGAGI. This CDR3 is built from 15 residues. Between the trimmed V and J ends, which lost 8 bases and 5 bases, there was a span of 21 bases. Written as DNA, the CDR3 is TGTGCCAGCGCCCACAGTTTCCACGAACGGGAGACCCAGTACTTC. Its translation is CASAHSFHERETQYF.

The V call is TRBV6-5, the J call TRBJ2-1, with D possibly TRBD1 on 7 matching bases. Looked up from germline, CDR1 is MNHEY and CDR2 is SVGAGI. Between the trimmed V and J ends, which lost 5 bases and 12 bases, there was a span of 17 bases. CDR3 length: 13 amino acids. CDR3 DNA: TGTGCCAGCAGTAACTTCCGACAGGGAGGGCAGTTCTTC. Translating it yields CASSNFRQGGQFF.

The chain combines TRBV7-8 with TRBJ1-1; D is perhaps TRBD1 (6 bases). V was cut by 5 bases and J by 4 bases, with 23 bases left in between. CDR1 and CDR2 (germline): SGHVS, FQNEAQ. This CDR3 spans 17 amino acids. The CDR3 DNA follows: TGTGCCAGCAGCCCACGCCCCCCTCTAACAGGGCTCACTGAAGCTTTCTTT. This codes for CASSPRPPLTGLTEAFF.

V and J are TRBV7-2 and TRBJ2-3, with 8 bases lining up with TRBD2. This CDR3 spans 17 amino acids. Germline-derived CDR1 and CDR2 are SGHTA and FQGNSA. Trimming at V came to 5 bases and at J to 6 bases, leaving 16 bases not matched to a gene. CDR3 coding DNA: TGTGCCAGCAGCCCCCCCTTAGCGGGACCAGGTCGGGATACGCAGTATTTT. Translated: CASSPPLAGPGRDTQYF.

The chain recombines TRBV7-2 with TRBJ1-2, with D perhaps TRBD1 (5 bases). CDR1 is SGHTA and CDR2 is FQGNSA in the germline V gene. The CDR3 sequence is 14 residues long. Trimming cost V 2 bases and J 7 bases, with 14 bases left between them. The CDR3 here is CASSLTGPRGGYTF. The CDR3 DNA sequence: TGTGCCAGCAGCTTAACGGGCCCAAGGGGTGGCTACACCTTC.

The chain joins TRBV7-9 to TRBJ2-1; 10 bases are a match to TRBD1. Germline CDR1 and CDR2: SEHNR and FQNEAQ (reference sequence). The CDR3 is 15 residues long. J lost 6 bases, V lost 4 bases, and 6 bases had no gene match. The CDR3 protein is CASSSDRGKANEQFF. The CDR3 DNA sequence: TGTGCCAGCAGCTCGGACAGGGGGAAAGCCAATGAGCAGTTCTTC.

The chain has TRBV5-1 and TRBJ2-7, with 7 bases aligning to TRBD1. Trimming at V came to 3 bases and at J to 3 bases, leaving 3 bases not matched to a gene. Germline V gives CDR1 SGHRS, CDR2 YFSETQ. The CDR3 runs to 13 residues. CDR3 amino acids: CASSWRQGYEQYF. CDR3 nucleotide sequence: TGCGCCAGCAGCTGGCGACAGGGCTACGAGCAGTACTTC.